This T cell receptor beta chain was retrieved from a study of patients and donors after allogeneic stem cell transplantation. MiXCR was run by TCRdb on the RT-PCR reads, yielding one entry per CDR3 protein. The table shows about 200,000 distinct CDR3 sequences, with roughly two fifths occurring only once. V was clipped by 1 base and J by 5 bases, with 12 bases between them. Looked up from germline, CDR1 is SGHTA and CDR2 is FQGTGA. This CDR3 contains 16 residues. Material for sequencing was blood, either unsorted or a sorted T cell fraction (not recorded which). V and J are TRBV7-3 and TRBJ1-6; D is uncertain. This sequence was found in a human donor who was either an allogeneic HSCT recipient or a stem cell or donor lymphocyte infusion donor (not recorded which). It is not recorded whose cells these are; they may come from a transplant donor. CDR3: CASSLMSRINNSPLHF. The CDR3 DNA reads as TGTGCCAGCAGCTTAATGTCCCGGATTAATAATTCACCCCTCCACTTT.